This T cell receptor beta chain was sequenced during a study of T cells after yellow fever vaccination. Findings and limits, study-wide: The study re-detected most primary-vaccination clones after the booster (under 97% CD4, approximately 88% CD8).

The CDR3 is 16 amino acids. V lost 5 bases, J lost 2 bases, and 9 bases stayed unmatched. Germline CDR1 is SGHTA and CDR2 is FQGNSA. This clonotype has at least ten counts. Its antigen is undetermined. The TCR cDNA carried a universal primer site and UMIs from 5'RACE template switching. TCRdb called the 5' RACE reads again in MiXCR, with one record for every CDR3 protein. The data contain 300,000 or so distinct CDR3 sequences, approximately 4% of them singletons. The receptor's source is a man aged 18 to 30 who received the YFV17D yellow fever vaccine. The chain joins TRBV7-2 to TRBJ2-3; 8 bases agree with TRBD2. The input for sequencing was PBMCs, taken 5 days after the yellow fever booster vaccination. The CDR3 loop is CASSNGGAVLTDTQYF. The CDR3 region has the DNA TGTGCCAGCAGCAACGGGGGGGCTGTCCTCACAGATACGCAGTATTTT.